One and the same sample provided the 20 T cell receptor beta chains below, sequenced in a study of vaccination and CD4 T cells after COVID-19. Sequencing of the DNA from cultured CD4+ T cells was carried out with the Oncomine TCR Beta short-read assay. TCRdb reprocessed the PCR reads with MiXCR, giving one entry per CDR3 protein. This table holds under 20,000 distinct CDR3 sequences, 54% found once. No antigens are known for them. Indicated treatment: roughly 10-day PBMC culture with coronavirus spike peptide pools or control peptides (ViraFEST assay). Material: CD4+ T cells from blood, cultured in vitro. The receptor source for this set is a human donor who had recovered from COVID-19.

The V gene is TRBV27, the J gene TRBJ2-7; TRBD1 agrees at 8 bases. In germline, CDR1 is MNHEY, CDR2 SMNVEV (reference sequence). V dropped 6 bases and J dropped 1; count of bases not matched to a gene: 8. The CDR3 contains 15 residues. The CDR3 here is CASSRPGQASYEQYF. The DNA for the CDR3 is TGTGCCAGCAGCCGACCGGGACAGGCTTCCTACGAGCAGTACTTC.

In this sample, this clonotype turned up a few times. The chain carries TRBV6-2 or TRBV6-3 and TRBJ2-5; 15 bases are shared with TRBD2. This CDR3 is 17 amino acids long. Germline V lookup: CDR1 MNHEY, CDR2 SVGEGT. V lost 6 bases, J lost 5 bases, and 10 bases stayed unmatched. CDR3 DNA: TGTGCCAGCAGCAGGGGGACTAGCGGGGGGACGGCGGAGACCCAGTACTTC. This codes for CASSRGTSGGTAETQYF.

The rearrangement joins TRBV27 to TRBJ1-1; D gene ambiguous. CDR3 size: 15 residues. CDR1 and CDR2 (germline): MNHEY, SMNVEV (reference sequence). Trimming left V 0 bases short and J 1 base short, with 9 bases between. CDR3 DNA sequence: TGTGCCAGCAGTTTATCGTGGGATGGGAACACTGAAGCTTTCTTT. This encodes CASSLSWDGNTEAFF.

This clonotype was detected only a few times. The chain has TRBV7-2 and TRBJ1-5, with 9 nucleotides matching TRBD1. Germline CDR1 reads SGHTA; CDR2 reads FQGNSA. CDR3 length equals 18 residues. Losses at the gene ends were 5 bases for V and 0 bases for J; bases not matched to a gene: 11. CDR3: CASSPGQGAWDSNQPQHF. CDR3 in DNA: TGTGCCAGCAGCCCGGGACAGGGTGCGTGGGATAGCAATCAGCCCCAGCATTTT.

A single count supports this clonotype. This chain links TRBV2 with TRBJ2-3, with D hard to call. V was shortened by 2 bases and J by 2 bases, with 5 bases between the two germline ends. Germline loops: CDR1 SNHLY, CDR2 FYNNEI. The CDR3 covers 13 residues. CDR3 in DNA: TGTGCCAGCAGTGAACAGATCACAGATACGCAGTATTTT. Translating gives CASSEQITDTQYF.

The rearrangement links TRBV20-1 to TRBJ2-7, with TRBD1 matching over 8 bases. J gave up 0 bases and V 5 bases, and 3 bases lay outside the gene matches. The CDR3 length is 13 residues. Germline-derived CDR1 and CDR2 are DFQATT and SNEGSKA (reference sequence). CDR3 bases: TGCAGTGCTCACAGGGGGAGCTCCTACGAGCAGTACTTC. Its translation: CSAHRGSSYEQYF.

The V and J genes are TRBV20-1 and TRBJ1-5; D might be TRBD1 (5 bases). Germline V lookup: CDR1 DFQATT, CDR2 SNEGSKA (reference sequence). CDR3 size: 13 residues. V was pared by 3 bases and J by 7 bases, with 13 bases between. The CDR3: CSASLGREQPQHF. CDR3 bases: TGCAGTGCTAGTTTGGGGCGCGAGCAGCCCCAGCATTTT.

Here the CDR3 DNA reads TGTGCCAGCACGGGACAAACGGGGGAGCAGTACTTC. It yields the protein CASTGQTGEQYF. This sequence joins TRBV2 and TRBJ2-7; weak D call: TRBD1 (6 bases). The germline gives CDR1 SNHLY, CDR2 FYNNEI. The ends were cut back, 7 bases at V and 7 bases at J, with 14 bases in the middle. CDR3 length equals 12 residues.

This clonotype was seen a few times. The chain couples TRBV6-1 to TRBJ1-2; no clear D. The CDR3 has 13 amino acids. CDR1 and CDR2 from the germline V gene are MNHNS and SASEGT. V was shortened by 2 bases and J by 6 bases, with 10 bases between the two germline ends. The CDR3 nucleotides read TGTGCCAGCAGTGAATGGGGAGGGAATGGCTACACCTTC. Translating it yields CASSEWGGNGYTF.

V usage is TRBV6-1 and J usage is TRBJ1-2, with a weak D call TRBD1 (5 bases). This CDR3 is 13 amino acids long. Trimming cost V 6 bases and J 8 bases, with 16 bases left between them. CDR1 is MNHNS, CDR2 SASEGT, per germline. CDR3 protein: CASRAGEATGYTF. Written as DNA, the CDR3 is TGTGCCAGCAGGGCGGGGGAAGCGACCGGCTACACCTTC.

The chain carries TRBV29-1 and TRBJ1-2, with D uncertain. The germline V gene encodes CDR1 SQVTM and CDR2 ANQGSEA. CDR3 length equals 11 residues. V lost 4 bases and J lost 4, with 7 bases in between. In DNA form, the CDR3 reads TGCAGCGTTGCGAGTTCCTATGGCTACACCTTC. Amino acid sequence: CSVASSYGYTF.

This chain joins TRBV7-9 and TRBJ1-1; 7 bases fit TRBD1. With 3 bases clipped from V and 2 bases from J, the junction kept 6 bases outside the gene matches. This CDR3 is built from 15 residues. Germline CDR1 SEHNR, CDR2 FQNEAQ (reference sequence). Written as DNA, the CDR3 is TGTGCCAGCAGCTTGGCAGGGGGAATAAACACTGAAGCTTTCTTT. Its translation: CASSLAGGINTEAFF.

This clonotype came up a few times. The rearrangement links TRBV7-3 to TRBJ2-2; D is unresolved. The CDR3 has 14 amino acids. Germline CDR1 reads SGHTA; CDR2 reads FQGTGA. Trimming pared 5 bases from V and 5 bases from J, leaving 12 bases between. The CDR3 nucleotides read TGTGCCAGCAGCAATGGGATAGGAACCGGGGAGCTGTTTTTT. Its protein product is CASSNGIGTGELFF.

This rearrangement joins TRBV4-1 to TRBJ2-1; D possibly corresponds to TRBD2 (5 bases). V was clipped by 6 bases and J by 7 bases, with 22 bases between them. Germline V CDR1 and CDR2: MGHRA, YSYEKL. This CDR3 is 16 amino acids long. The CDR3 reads CASRKLVGVAVNEQFF. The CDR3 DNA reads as TGCGCCAGCAGAAAGCTGGTGGGAGTAGCTGTGAATGAGCAGTTCTTC.

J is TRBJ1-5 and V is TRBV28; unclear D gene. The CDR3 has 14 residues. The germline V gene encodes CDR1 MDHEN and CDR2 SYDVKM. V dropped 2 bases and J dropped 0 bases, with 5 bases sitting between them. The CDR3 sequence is CASSLVYSNQPQHF. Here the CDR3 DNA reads TGTGCCAGCAGTTTAGTCTATAGCAATCAGCCCCAGCATTTT.

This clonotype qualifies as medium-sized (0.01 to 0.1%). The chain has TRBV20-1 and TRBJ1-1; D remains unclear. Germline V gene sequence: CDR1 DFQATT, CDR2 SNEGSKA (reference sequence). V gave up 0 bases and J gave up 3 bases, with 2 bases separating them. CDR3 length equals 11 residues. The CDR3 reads CSAREDTEAFF. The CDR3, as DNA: TGCAGTGCTAGAGAGGACACTGAAGCTTTCTTT.

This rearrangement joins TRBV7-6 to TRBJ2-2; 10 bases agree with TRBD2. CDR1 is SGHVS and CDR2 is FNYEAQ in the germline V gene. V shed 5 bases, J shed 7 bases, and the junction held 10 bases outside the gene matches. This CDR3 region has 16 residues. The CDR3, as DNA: TGTGCCAGCAGCCAGCTGCTAGCGGGAGAAATCGGGGAGCTGTTTTTT. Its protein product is CASSQLLAGEIGELFF.

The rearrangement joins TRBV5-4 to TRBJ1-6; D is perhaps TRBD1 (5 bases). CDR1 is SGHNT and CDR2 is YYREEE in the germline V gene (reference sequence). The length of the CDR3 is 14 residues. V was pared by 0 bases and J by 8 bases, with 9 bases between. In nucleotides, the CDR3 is TGTGCCAGCAGCTTGGGGAGGGGAGATTCACCCCTCCACTTT. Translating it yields CASSLGRGDSPLHF. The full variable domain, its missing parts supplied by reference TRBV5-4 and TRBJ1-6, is ETGVTQSPTHLIKTRGQQVTLRCSSQSGHNTVSWYQQALGQGPQFIFQYYREEENGRGNFPPRFSGLQFPNYSSELNVNALELDDSALYLCASSLGRGDSPLHFGNGTRLTVT.

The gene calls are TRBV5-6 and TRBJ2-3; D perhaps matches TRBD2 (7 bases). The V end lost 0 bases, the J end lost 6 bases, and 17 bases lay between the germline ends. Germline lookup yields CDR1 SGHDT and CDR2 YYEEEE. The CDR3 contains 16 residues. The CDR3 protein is CASSLGLGGPRDTQYF. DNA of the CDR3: TGTGCCAGCAGCTTGGGATTGGGGGGGCCGAGGGATACGCAGTATTTT. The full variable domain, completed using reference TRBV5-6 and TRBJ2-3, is DAGVTQSPTHLIKTRGQQVTLRCSPKSGHDTVSWYQQALGQGPQFIFQYYEEEERQRGNFPDRFSGHQFPNYSSELNVNALLLGDSALYLCASSLGLGGPRDTQYFGPGTRLTVL.

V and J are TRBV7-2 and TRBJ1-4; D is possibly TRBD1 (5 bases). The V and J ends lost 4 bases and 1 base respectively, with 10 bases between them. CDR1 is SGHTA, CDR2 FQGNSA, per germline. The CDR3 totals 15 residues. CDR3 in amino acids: CASSSQGGTNEKLFF. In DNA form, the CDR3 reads TGTGCCAGCAGCTCTCAGGGTGGAACTAATGAAAAACTGTTTTTT.